This TCR beta chain originates from a study of cytomegalovirus exposure and HLA in healthy donors. The overall study: Around 85 million unique TCR sequences came from HLA-typed donors in an early release. Membership in the Caucasian-associated ancestry cluster was found for about 84% of fewer than 450 genotyped donors.

PCR used 60 Vbeta primers and 13 Jbeta primers. Using immunoSEQ multiplex PCR, the repertoire was profiled, and TCRdb retains in-frame clones only, with some absent. The table shows 160,000 or so clones, with roughly 82% occurring only once. The CDR3 runs to 12 residues. Per germline, CDR1 SGHTA and CDR2 FQGNSA. Trimming pared 0 bases from V and 8 bases from J, leaving 7 bases between. For this clone: Its antigen is currently unknown.

Study findings and constraints: Presence/absence analyses took donor sequencing depth as roughly uniform. Researchers counted around 150 TCR beta chains as cytomegalovirus-associated.

The chain couples TRBV7-2 to TRBJ2-5; weak D call: TRBD2 (5 bases). The material sequenced was PBMCs. The clonotype originates from a man in his forties or fifties in good health and CMV-seropositive. The CDR3 bases are TGTGCCAGCAGCTTAGCGGGGAGTACCCAGTACTTC. Translating it yields CASSLAGSTQYF.